A single sample gave rise to the 9 T cell receptor beta chains below, sequenced in a study of chronic HIV infection and antiretroviral therapy (dated by TCRdb to 2014 to 2015). Libraries were made using 5' RACE. TCRdb shows the sequencer as Illumina MiSeq. The raw public data were reprocessed by TCRdb itself: fastp quality trimming at Q25, MiXCR clonotype calling, in-frame beta chains only. Each entry merges the rows of one CDR3 protein and shows their most common DNA and genes. This sample is represented by 40,000 to 50,000 distinct CDR3 sequences; approximately 19% of them were singletons. The ten largest make up over 2.5% of the sample. Sample: peripheral blood. The receptor source for this set is an adult who had HIV and had not received antiretroviral therapy, or was an uninfected healthy control (not recorded which).

The chain carries TRBV20-1 and TRBJ1-5; D not resolved. The CDR3 is 14 residues long. Per the germline V gene, CDR1 is DFQATT and CDR2 is SNEGSKA (reference sequence). V shed 2 bases and J shed 5 bases, with 13 bases lying between them. CDR3 nucleotides: TGCAGTGCTAGAAATCCCGGCAGAGATCAGCCCCAGCATTTT. Its protein is CSARNPGRDQPQHF.

The rearrangement uses TRBV5-1 and TRBJ2-7; D ambiguous. Between the trimmed V and J ends, which lost 0 bases and 0 bases, there was a span of 7 bases. The CDR3 extends over 14 amino acids. The germline V gene has CDR1 SGHRS and CDR2 YFSETQ. CDR3 sequence: CASSLGPLSYEQYF. Written as DNA, the CDR3 is TGCGCCAGCAGCTTGGGCCCTCTCTCCTACGAGCAGTACTTC.

The J gene is TRBJ2-5, the V gene TRBV29-1; D is ambiguous. Trimming removed 4 bases from V and 5 bases from J, with 17 bases in between. This CDR3 is built from 14 residues. The germline CDR1 and CDR2 sequences are SQVTM and ANQGSEA. The CDR3 sequence is CSVAVAAPGETQYF. DNA of the CDR3: TGCAGCGTTGCGGTAGCCGCCCCCGGGGAGACCCAGTACTTC.

V is TRBV10-2 and J is TRBJ2-7, with TRBD1 as a possible D gene (6 bases). This CDR3 is built from 14 residues. With 7 bases removed from V and 2 bases from J, the gap between germline ends came to 15 bases. Germline V gene sequence: CDR1 WSHSY, CDR2 SAAADI. The CDR3 region is CASTLRQAPYEQYF. The CDR3 bases are TGCGCCAGCACCCTACGACAGGCGCCCTACGAGCAGTACTTC.

This chain links TRBV28 with TRBJ1-6, with D perhaps TRBD1 (5 bases). There are 16 residues in the CDR3. The germline V gene encodes CDR1 MDHEN and CDR2 SYDVKM. V lost 5 bases to trimming and J lost 7 bases, with 18 bases between them. The CDR3 protein is CASSPLLRGENSPLHF. CDR3 bases: TGTGCCAGCAGTCCTCTTCTCAGAGGGGAAAATTCACCCCTCCACTTT.

This clonotype was counted only a few times. V gene TRBV9 combines with J gene TRBJ2-3; D is unresolved. CDR1 SGDLS and CDR2 YYNGEE come from the germline V gene. There are 13 residues in the CDR3. The ends were cut back, 0 bases at V and 4 bases at J, with 6 bases in the middle. The DNA for the CDR3 is TGTGCCAGCAGCGTAGATAACCCAGATACGCAGTATTTT. It is translated as CASSVDNPDTQYF.

This clonotype was seen only a few times. The gene calls are TRBV3-1 and TRBJ1-4; no reliable D call. Trimming took 0 bases from V and 3 from J, leaving 11 bases between them. CDR1 and CDR2 (germline): LGHDT, YNNKEL (reference sequence). This CDR3 comprises 16 residues. CDR3 nucleotides: TGTGCCAGCAGCCAAGATCGAAACGGCCCTAATGAAAAACTGTTTTTT. Translation: CASSQDRNGPNEKLFF.

V is TRBV6-5 and J is TRBJ2-3; a possible D gene is TRBD1 (6 bases). Germline CDR1 and CDR2: MNHEY and SVGAGI. CDR3 length equals 15 residues. V was trimmed by 5 bases and J by 7 bases, leaving 19 bases between them. CDR3 sequence: CASSHQGRLANTQYF. The CDR3 DNA follows: TGTGCCAGCAGTCATCAGGGGAGACTCGCAAATACGCAGTATTTT.

This chain links TRBV28 with TRBJ1-2; the match to TRBD1 covers 11 bases. Germline values: CDR1 MDHEN, CDR2 SYDVKM. The CDR3 length is 14 residues. V was pared by 8 bases and J by 8 bases, with 10 bases of the junction left unmatched. The DNA for the CDR3 is TGTGCCAGCGGTTGGACAGGGGGCTCGGGGGGCTACACCTTC. Protein sequence: CASGWTGGSGGYTF.